In its sample, the clone carrying this T cell receptor beta chain was seen many times. Its antigen is not identified. V was shortened by 5 bases and J by 0 bases, with 11 bases between the two germline ends. Germline CDR1 reads SGHTA; CDR2 reads FQGTGA. The CDR3 runs to 15 residues. The sample belongs to a study of naive and memory T cell subsets. Whole-study results and caveats: Over 95% of naive TCR sequences appeared only once after error correction, unlike memory subsets. Possibly reflecting memory cells re-expressing CD45RA, a few larger clonotypes occurred in naive repertoires, especially CD8.

Both TRBC1 and TRBC2 were covered by a beta constant-region primer of two equimolar oligonucleotides. Four rounds of PCR amplified the ligated cDNA using nested alpha and beta constant-region primers plus SP2. TCRdb itself ran the UMI-ligation and nested PCR reads through MiXCR, one entry per CDR3 protein. Of approximately 140,000 distinct CDR3 sequences listed, roughly 22% were seen once; the top ten hold 0.09% to 0.13%. The V gene is TRBV7-3, the J gene TRBJ2-1; D possibly corresponds to TRBD1 (6 bases). Sequenced sample: naive CD4+ T cells from blood. The sequence was collected from a human donor in good health. The chain's CDR3 is CASSQTGFSYNEQFF. DNA of the CDR3: TGTGCCAGCAGCCAGACAGGTTTCTCCTACAATGAGCAGTTCTTC.